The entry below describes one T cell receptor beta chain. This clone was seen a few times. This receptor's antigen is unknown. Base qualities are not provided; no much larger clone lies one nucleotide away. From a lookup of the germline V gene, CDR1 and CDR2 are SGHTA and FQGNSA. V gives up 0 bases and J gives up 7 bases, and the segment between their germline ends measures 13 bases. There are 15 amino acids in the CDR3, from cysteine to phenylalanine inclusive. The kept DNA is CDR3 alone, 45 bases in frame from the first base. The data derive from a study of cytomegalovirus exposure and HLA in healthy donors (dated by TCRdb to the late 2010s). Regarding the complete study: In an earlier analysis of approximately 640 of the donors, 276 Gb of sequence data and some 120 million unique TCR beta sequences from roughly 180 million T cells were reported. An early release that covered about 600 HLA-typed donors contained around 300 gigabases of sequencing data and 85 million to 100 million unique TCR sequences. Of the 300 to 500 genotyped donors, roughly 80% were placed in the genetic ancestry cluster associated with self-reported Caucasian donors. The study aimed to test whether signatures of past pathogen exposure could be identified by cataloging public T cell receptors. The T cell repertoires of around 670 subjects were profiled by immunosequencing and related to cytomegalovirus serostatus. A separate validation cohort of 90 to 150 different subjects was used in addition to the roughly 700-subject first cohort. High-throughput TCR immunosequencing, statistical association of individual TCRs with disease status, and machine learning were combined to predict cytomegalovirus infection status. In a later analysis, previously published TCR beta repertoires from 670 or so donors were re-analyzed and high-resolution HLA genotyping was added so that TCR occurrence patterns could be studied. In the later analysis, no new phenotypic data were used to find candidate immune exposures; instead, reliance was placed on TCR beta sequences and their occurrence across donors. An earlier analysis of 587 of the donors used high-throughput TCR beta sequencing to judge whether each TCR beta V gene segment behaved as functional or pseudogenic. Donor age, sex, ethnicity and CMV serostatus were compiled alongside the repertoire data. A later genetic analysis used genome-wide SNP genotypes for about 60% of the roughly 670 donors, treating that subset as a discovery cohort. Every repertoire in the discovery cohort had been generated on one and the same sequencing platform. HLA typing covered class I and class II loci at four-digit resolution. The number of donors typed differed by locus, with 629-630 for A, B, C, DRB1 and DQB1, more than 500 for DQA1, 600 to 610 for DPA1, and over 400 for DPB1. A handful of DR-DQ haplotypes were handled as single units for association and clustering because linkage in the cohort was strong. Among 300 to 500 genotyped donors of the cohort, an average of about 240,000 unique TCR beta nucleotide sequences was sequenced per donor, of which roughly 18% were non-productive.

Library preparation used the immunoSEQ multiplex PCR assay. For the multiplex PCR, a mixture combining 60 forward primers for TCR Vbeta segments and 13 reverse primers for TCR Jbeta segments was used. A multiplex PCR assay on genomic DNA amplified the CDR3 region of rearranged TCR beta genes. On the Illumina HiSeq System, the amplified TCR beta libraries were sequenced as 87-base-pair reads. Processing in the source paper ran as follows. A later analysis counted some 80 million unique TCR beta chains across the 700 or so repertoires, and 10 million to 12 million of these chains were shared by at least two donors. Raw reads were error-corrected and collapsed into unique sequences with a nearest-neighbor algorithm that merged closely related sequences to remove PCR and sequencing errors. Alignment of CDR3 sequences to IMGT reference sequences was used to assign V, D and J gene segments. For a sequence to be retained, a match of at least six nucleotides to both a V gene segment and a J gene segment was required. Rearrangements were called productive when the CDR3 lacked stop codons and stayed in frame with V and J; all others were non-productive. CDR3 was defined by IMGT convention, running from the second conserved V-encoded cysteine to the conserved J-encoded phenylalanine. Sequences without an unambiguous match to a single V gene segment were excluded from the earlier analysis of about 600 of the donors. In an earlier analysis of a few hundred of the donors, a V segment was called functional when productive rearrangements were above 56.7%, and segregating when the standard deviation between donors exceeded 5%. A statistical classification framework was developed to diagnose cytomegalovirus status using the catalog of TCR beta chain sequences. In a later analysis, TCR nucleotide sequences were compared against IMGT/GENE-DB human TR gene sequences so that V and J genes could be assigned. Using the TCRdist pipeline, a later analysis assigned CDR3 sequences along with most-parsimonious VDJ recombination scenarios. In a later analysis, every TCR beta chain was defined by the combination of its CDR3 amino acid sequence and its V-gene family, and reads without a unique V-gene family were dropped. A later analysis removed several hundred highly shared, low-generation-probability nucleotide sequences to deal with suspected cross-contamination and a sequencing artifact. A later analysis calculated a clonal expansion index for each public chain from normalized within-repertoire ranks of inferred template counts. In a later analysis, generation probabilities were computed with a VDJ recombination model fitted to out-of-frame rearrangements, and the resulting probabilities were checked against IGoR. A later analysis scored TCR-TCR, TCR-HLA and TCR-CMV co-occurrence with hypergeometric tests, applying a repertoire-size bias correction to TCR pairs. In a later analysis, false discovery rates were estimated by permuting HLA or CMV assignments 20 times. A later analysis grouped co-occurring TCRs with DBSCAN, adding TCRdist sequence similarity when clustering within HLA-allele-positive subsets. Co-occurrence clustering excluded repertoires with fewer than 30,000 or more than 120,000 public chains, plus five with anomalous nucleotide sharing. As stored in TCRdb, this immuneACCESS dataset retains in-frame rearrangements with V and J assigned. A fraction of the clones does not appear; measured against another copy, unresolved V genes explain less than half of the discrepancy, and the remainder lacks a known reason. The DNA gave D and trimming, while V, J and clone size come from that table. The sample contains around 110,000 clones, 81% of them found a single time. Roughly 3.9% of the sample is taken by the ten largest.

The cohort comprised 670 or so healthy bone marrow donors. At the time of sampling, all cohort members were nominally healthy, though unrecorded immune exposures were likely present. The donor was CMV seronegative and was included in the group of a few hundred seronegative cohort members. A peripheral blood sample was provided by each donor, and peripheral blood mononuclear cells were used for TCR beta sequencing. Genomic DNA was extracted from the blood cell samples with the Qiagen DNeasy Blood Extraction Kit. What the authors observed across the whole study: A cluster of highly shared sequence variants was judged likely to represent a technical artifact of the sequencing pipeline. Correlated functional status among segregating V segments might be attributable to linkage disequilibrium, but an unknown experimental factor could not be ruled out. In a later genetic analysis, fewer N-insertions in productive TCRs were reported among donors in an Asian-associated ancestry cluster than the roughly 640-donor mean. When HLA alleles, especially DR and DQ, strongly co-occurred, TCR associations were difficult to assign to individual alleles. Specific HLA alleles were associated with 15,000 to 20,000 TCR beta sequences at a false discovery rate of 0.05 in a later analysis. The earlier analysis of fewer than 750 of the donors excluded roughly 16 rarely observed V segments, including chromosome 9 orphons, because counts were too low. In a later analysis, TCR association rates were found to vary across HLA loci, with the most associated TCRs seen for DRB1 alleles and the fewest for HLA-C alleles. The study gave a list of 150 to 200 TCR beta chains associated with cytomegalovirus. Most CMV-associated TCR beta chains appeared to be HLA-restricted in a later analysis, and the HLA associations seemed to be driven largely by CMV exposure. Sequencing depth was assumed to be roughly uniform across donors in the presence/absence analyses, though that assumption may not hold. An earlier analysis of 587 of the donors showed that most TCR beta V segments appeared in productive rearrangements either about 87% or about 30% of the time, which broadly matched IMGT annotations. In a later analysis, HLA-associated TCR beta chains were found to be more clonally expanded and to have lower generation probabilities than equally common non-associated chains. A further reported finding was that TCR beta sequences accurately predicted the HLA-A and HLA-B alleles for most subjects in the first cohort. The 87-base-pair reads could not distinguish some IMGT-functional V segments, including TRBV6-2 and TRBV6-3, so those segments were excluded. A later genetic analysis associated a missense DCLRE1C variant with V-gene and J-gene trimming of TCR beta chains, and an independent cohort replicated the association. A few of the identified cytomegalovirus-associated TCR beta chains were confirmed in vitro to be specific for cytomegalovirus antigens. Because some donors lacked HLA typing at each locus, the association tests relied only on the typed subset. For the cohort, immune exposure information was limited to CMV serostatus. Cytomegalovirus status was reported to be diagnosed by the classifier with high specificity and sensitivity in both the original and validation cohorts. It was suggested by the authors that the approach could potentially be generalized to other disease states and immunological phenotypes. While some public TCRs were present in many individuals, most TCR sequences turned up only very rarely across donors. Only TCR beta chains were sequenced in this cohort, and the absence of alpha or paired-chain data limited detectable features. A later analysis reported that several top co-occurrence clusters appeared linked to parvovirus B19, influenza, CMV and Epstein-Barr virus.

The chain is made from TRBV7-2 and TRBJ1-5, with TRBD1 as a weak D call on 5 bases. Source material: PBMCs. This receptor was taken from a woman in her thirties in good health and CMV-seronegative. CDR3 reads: CASSLAAGSKQPQHF. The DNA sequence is TGTGCCAGCAGCTTAGCAGCAGGGTCGAAGCAGCCCCAGCATTTT.